This TCR beta chain comes out of a study of T cell changes during pregnancy in multiple sclerosis. V gave up 7 bases and J gave up 0 bases, with 13 bases separating them. This CDR3 has 16 residues. Germline V gene lookup returns CDR1 LNHDA and CDR2 SQIVND (reference sequence). TCRdb's table, derived via immunoSEQ multiplex PCR, lists solely in-frame clones and lacks some. Counted here are 70,000 to 95,000 clones, around 93% occurring once; the ten biggest clones make up approximately 0.75%. The gene calls are TRBV19 and TRBJ1-6; D remains unclear. The TCR sequence derives from a female donor in good health, enrolled as a control in a pregnancy study. This material consisted of peripheral blood, taken in the second trimester of pregnancy. The CDR3 bases are TGTGCCAGTACCTATGCGCCCTCCTCCTATAATTCACCCCTCCACTTT. Residues: CASTYAPSSYNSPLHF. The variable domain in full, with the rest retrieved from reference TRBV19 and TRBJ1-6, is DGGITQSPKYLFRKEGQNVTLSCEQNLNHDAMYWYRQDPGQGLRLIYYSQIVNDFQKGDIAEGYSVSREKKESFPLTVTSAQKNPTAFYLCASTYAPSSYNSPLHFGNGTRLTVT.